The source of this TCR beta chain is a study of siplizumab effects on memory and regulatory T cells. Details on this clone: Its antigen is not identified.

Overall study findings and caveats: Unstimulated naive T cells seemed to show more diversity than memory cells did, and they also seemed to be among the major contributors to the alloresponse.

This CDR3 is built from 15 residues. Trimming left V 1 base short and J 0 bases short, with 8 bases between. Germline V lookup: CDR1 SGHRS, CDR2 YFSETQ. The data were produced by immunoSEQ multiplex PCR, yet TCRdb's version contains in-frame clones alone and is incomplete. The table records roughly 100,000 clones, approximately 90% of them present only once. The chain couples TRBV5-1 to TRBJ1-5; D unresolved. Sequencing input: CD4+ T cells sorted from blood. The TCR originated in a human donor in good health. The DNA for the CDR3 is TGCGCCAGCAGCTTGAGTACAGATAGCAATCAGCCCCAGCATTTT. It encodes CASSLSTDSNQPQHF.